The 27 T cell receptor beta chains reported below all come from one sample, sequenced in a study of radiotherapy plus CTLA-4 blockade in lung cancer. TCRdb's table, derived via immunoSEQ multiplex PCR, lists solely in-frame clones and lacks some. The data hold 80,000 or so clones, with around 81% observed a single time. The specimen comprised peripheral blood, sampled from a patient treated with radiotherapy plus ipilimumab. Receptors were obtained from a human donor with non-small cell lung cancer who had a partial response to radiotherapy plus ipilimumab. Some clones in this sample may be carry-over from other donors' samples.

This rearrangement joins TRBV19 to TRBJ2-1; TRBD2 aligns across 10 bases. CDR3 length: 15 residues. The V gene's germline CDR1 is LNHDA and CDR2 SQIVND (reference sequence). The trim removed 9 bases at V and 5 bases at J, leaving 10 bases unmatched. CDR3 coding DNA: TGTGCCAGCTTAAGCGGGGGGGCCGGGGACAATGAGCAGTTCTTC. Protein product: CASLSGGAGDNEQFF.

This clone was detected once. This chain joins TRBV10-1 and TRBJ2-2, with D possibly TRBD1 on 5 matching bases. Trimming cost V 0 bases and J 3 bases, with 11 bases left between them. CDR3 length: 16 residues. The germline V gene encodes CDR1 WNHNN and CDR2 SYGVQD (reference sequence). The CDR3 loop reads CASSESWGADTGELFF. For the CDR3, the DNA is TGCGCCAGCAGTGAGTCCTGGGGCGCCGACACCGGGGAGCTGTTTTTT.

The V gene is TRBV7-2, the J gene TRBJ2-2, with 13 bases fitting TRBD2. CDR3 length equals 16 residues. With V trimmed by 5 bases and J by 4 bases, 4 bases remained unmatched. CDR1 and CDR2 (germline): SGHTA, FQGNSA. Here the CDR3 DNA reads TGTGCCAGCAGCGCACTAGCGGGGGGGCCCACCGGGGAGCTGTTTTTT. This encodes CASSALAGGPTGELFF.

This clone was counted only a few times. This rearrangement joins TRBV5-4 to TRBJ1-2, with unresolved D. The V gene's germline CDR1 is SGHNT and CDR2 YYREEE (reference sequence). Trimming removed 0 bases from V and 6 bases from J, with 9 bases in between. The CDR3 consists of 13 residues. CDR3 sequence: CASSLGWAHGYTF. CDR3 bases: TGTGCCAGCAGCTTGGGCTGGGCACATGGCTACACCTTC.

The rearrangement uses TRBV7-2 and TRBJ2-3; possibly TRBD1 for D (6 bases). V was trimmed by 3 bases and J by 3 bases, leaving 13 bases between them. The CDR3 runs 15 residues. Germline V CDR1 and CDR2: SGHTA, FQGNSA. The CDR3 loop reads CASSFQGLVTDTQYF. CDR3 sequence (DNA): TGTGCCAGCAGCTTCCAGGGGCTGGTGACAGATACGCAGTATTTT.

The V and J genes are TRBV6-1 and TRBJ1-3; D remains ambiguous. CDR3 size: 13 residues. V lost 4 bases and J 2 bases, leaving 6 bases between the germline ends. From germline, CDR1 is MNHNS and CDR2 SASEGT. The CDR3 reads CASSVWPGNTIYF. The CDR3 DNA is TGTGCCAGCAGTGTTTGGCCTGGAAACACCATATATTTT.

V usage is TRBV7-6 and J usage is TRBJ1-1; no clear D gene. The CDR3 is made up of 13 amino acids. V was cut by 2 bases and J by 0 bases, with 4 bases left in between. Germline V gene sequence: CDR1 SGHVS, CDR2 FNYEAQ. CDR3 sequence (DNA): TGTGCCAGCAGCTTACAGGTGAACACTGAAGCTTTCTTT. It specifies CASSLQVNTEAFF.

The gene calls are TRBV7-8 and TRBJ2-1; D unresolved. The CDR3 covers 15 residues. The germline V gene has CDR1 SGHVS and CDR2 FQNEAQ. V was trimmed by 0 bases and J by 2 bases, leaving 8 bases between them. The DNA of the CDR3 is TGTGCCAGCAGCTTAGCTACACACGCCTACAATGAGCAGTTCTTC. It encodes CASSLATHAYNEQFF.

The chain recombines TRBV7-2 with TRBJ2-1; D may be TRBD2 (5 bases). The CDR3 has 15 residues. V gave up 1 base and J gave up 0 bases, with 7 bases separating them. Per germline, CDR1 SGHTA and CDR2 FQGNSA. The CDR3 spells CASSLVGSSYNEQFF. The CDR3 DNA sequence: TGTGCCAGCAGCTTAGTAGGGAGCTCCTACAATGAGCAGTTCTTC. The full variable domain, with the rest looked up from reference TRBV7-2 and TRBJ2-1, is GAGVSQSPSNKVTEKGKDVELRCDPISGHTALYWYRQSLGQGLEFLIYFQGNSAPDKSGLPSDRFSAERTGGSVSTLTIQRTQQEDSAVYLCASSLVGSSYNEQFFGPGTRLTVL.

The CDR3 sequence: CASSPRQGYLLEQYF. The CDR3 DNA reads TGTGCCAGTAGTCCCCGCCAGGGCTACCTCCTCGAGCAGTACTTC. V gene TRBV19 combines with J gene TRBJ2-7, with a possible D match to TRBD1 (5 bases). The CDR3 contains 15 residues. CDR1 and CDR2 from the germline V gene are LNHDA and SQIVND (reference sequence). Trimming pared 5 bases from V and 6 bases from J, leaving 20 bases between.

This rearrangement joins TRBV29-1 to TRBJ1-1, with 7 bases that match TRBD1. The CDR3 is 13 residues long. The V gene end was trimmed by 7 bases and the J gene end by 0 bases; junction bases not matched to a gene: 5. Germline V gives CDR1 SQVTM, CDR2 ANQGSEA. The CDR3 is CSGGQFMNTEAFF. The CDR3 region has the DNA TGCAGCGGGGGACAGTTCATGAACACTGAAGCTTTCTTT. Full variable domain (rest looked up from reference TRBV29-1 and TRBJ1-1): SAVISQKPSRDICQRGTSLTIQCQVDSQVTMMFWYRQQPGQSLTLIATANQGSEATYESGFVIDKFPISRPNLTFSTLTVSNMSPEDSSIYLCSGGQFMNTEAFFGQGTRLTVV.

This clone showed up just a few times. The chain carries TRBV11-3 and TRBJ1-4, with D perhaps matching TRBD1 (6 bases). CDR3 length equals 17 residues. The V gene lost 5 bases and the J gene lost 0 bases, with 16 bases spanning the gap. The germline V gene encodes CDR1 SGHNT and CDR2 YENEEA. CDR3 bases: TGTGCCAGCAGCCGATCGACAGGCCCCGCAACTAATGAAAAACTGTTTTTT. Translation gives CASSRSTGPATNEKLFF.

The rearrangement links TRBV6-5 to TRBJ1-1; 10 bases agree with TRBD1. V dropped 10 bases and J dropped 4; count of bases not matched to a gene: 9. The germline CDR1 and CDR2 sequences are MNHEY and SVGAGI. The CDR3 spans 14 residues. The CDR3 nucleotides read TGTGCCACCGGGACAGGGGCCGGGCGCACTGAAGCTTTCTTT. It specifies CATGTGAGRTEAFF.

V is TRBV10-2 and J is TRBJ1-5, with 7 bases matching TRBD1. The CDR3 is 17 residues long. V shed 0 bases and J 4 bases; nucleotides not matched to a gene: 9. The V gene's germline CDR1 is WSHSY and CDR2 SAAADI. Written as DNA, the CDR3 is TGCGCCAGCAGTGAGTCGGGACACAGGGGTGGGAATCAGCCCCAGCATTTT. Translation gives CASSESGHRGGNQPQHF.

V and J are TRBV15 and TRBJ2-2; 8 bases are shared with TRBD1. Losses at the gene ends were 0 bases for V and 6 bases for J; bases not matched to a gene: 6. Per germline, CDR1 LNHNV and CDR2 YYDKDF (reference sequence). This CDR3 spans 16 amino acids. In nucleotides, the CDR3 is TGTGCCACCAGCAGAGATCCCAGGGGGCGACCCGGGGAGCTGTTTTTT. The encoded protein is CATSRDPRGRPGELFF.

The chain recombines TRBV15 with TRBJ1-6; 9 nucleotides match TRBD1. J gave up 6 bases and V 5 bases, and 2 bases lay outside the gene matches. The CDR3 is 14 amino acids. Germline lookup yields CDR1 LNHNV and CDR2 YYDKDF (reference sequence). The CDR3 region is CATSRDRVNSPLHF. The CDR3 DNA is TGTGCCACCAGCCGGGACAGGGTTAATTCACCCCTCCACTTT.

V and J are TRBV2 and TRBJ2-7, with a weak D call TRBD1 (6 bases). The CDR3 consists of 14 residues. Germline V gene lookup returns CDR1 SNHLY and CDR2 FYNNEI. V lost 6 bases, J lost 3 bases, and 15 bases lay in between. The CDR3 loop reads CASRETGNSYEQYF. The DNA of the CDR3 is TGTGCCAGCAGGGAAACAGGGAACAGCTACGAGCAGTACTTC.

A few counts support this clone. The chain joins TRBV19 to TRBJ2-7, with TRBD1 matching 9 bases. Germline V gene sequence: CDR1 LNHDA, CDR2 SQIVND (reference sequence). This CDR3 contains 13 residues. After removal of 4 bases from V and 6 bases from J, the junction contained 4 bases not matched to a gene. The CDR3 nucleotides read TGTGCCAGTAGTAACACAGGGGGCGCCGAGCAGTACTTC. Its protein is CASSNTGGAEQYF.

The chain has TRBV7-6 and TRBJ1-2; 7 positions match TRBD1. The V gene end was trimmed by 5 bases and the J gene end by 4 bases; junction bases not matched to a gene: 4. The CDR3 runs to 13 residues. Germline V lookup: CDR1 SGHVS, CDR2 FNYEAQ. The CDR3 protein is CASSPRDSYGYTF. CDR3 coding DNA: TGTGCCAGCAGCCCTAGGGACAGCTATGGCTACACCTTC.

The gene calls are TRBV27 and TRBJ2-2; 12 nucleotides line up with TRBD2. The germline V gene encodes CDR1 MNHEY and CDR2 SMNVEV (reference sequence). The CDR3 totals 16 residues. With V trimmed by 8 bases and J by 1 base, 5 bases remained unmatched. DNA for the CDR3: TGTGCCAGCGGACGGACTAGCGGGGTGAACACCGGGGAGCTGTTTTTT. Residues: CASGRTSGVNTGELFF.

The genes are TRBV5-6 and TRBJ2-7, with a tentative D call TRBD1 (5 bases). CDR1 and CDR2 (germline): SGHDT, YYEEEE. The CDR3 totals 12 residues. With 5 bases removed from V and 3 bases from J, the gap between germline ends came to 9 bases. The CDR3 sequence: CASSKQGYEQYF. The CDR3 DNA follows: TGTGCCAGCAGTAAGCAGGGCTACGAGCAGTACTTC.

The chain combines TRBV29-1 with TRBJ2-1; D remains unclear. The V gene lost 1 base and the J gene lost 0 bases, with 4 bases spanning the gap. The germline V gene encodes CDR1 SQVTM and CDR2 ANQGSEA. The CDR3 runs to 13 residues. The CDR3, as DNA: TGCAGCGTTGAAGGGAGCTCCTACAATGAGCAGTTCTTC. Residues: CSVEGSSYNEQFF.

The CDR3 sequence is CASNLRTGGSYTF. The CDR3 region has the DNA TGTGCCAGTAATCTACGGACAGGGGGCAGCTACACCTTC. This chain uses TRBV19 with TRBJ1-2; 11 bases line up with TRBD1. This CDR3 comprises 13 residues. The V gene's germline CDR1 is LNHDA and CDR2 SQIVND (reference sequence). V lost 7 bases and J lost 9; bases outside the gene matches: 7.

A few counts support this clone. The CDR3 is CASRIQGSGNTIYF. The CDR3 DNA reads as TGTGCCAGTAGAATCCAGGGGAGTGGAAACACCATATATTTT. The chain recombines TRBV19 with TRBJ1-3, with a possible D match to TRBD1 (6 bases). V lost 6 bases, J lost 3 bases, and 12 bases lay in between. CDR1 is LNHDA and CDR2 is SQIVND in the germline V gene (reference sequence). This CDR3 is built from 14 residues.

The CDR3 loop is CASSLDAGRIRALHF. CDR3 bases: TGCGCCAGCAGCTTGGACGCGGGACGGATTAGAGCCCTCCACTTT. This rearrangement joins TRBV5-1 to TRBJ1-6; the D gene is possibly TRBD1 (5 bases). Trimming shortened V by 0 bases and J by 14 bases, and 18 bases separated the two germline ends. The germline CDR1 and CDR2 sequences are SGHRS and YFSETQ. This CDR3 has 15 residues.

The chain has TRBV5-6 and TRBJ2-4, with D possibly TRBD2 on 6 matching bases. CDR3 size: 17 residues. Germline loops: CDR1 SGHDT, CDR2 YYEEEE. V lost 4 bases and J lost 1, with 18 bases in between. The CDR3: CASSPGGTGLAKNIQYF. The CDR3, as DNA: TGTGCCAGCAGCCCGGGCGGGACTGGCCTCGCCAAAAACATTCAGTACTTC.

The sample holds one count of this clone. The rearrangement joins TRBV29-1 to TRBJ2-3, with D possibly being TRBD2 (6 bases). CDR1 SQVTM and CDR2 ANQGSEA come from the germline V gene. V lost 3 bases, J lost 0 bases, and 13 bases lay in between. The CDR3 covers 15 residues. In DNA, the CDR3 is TGCAGCGTTGATGGACTACAGATTAGCACAGATACGCAGTATTTT. Translation gives CSVDGLQISTDTQYF.